This record covers a single T cell receptor beta chain. What it binds is not known. Time point given: week 23, last vaccination. The study gave 300 ug of mutant IDH1 20-mer peptide per vaccine dose, with topical imiquimod. New WHO grade 3 or 4 IDH1-mutant, ATRX-lost astrocytomas were present in all donors. Here immunoSEQ multiplex PCR was the method, and the copy in TCRdb shows in-frame clones only, minus some. The table records approximately 81,000 clones, roughly 85% of them present only once. This sample is drawn from a study of a mutant IDH1 vaccine in newly diagnosed glioma. As for the study in general: Patients were given eight vaccinations, scheduled in weeks 1, 3, 5, 7, 11, 15, 19 and 23. Study-wide findings and caveats: Pseudoprogression appeared independent of alterations in top peripheral clonotypes. Patients mounted vaccine-induced immune responses in roughly 93% of cases.

Germline CDR1 and CDR2: SNHLY and FYNNEI. V dropped 3 bases and J dropped 7 bases, with 12 bases sitting between them. The CDR3 is 14 amino acids. The chain joins TRBV2 to TRBJ1-4; no definite D call. Specimen: PBMCs, collected from a glioma patient whose treatment included an IDH1 peptide vaccine. The TCR sequence derives from a man aged 25 to 40 with glioma. Some clones in this sample may be carry-over from other donors' samples. The CDR3 coding sequence is TGTGCCAGCAGTGACAGACCCAAAATTGAAAAACTGTTTTTT. Encoded protein: CASSDRPKIEKLFF.